This TCR beta chain stems from a study of cytomegalovirus exposure and HLA in healthy donors. Study results and limitations: Follow-up analysis seemed to connect common viral pathogens with several of the most significant clusters identified.

CDR3 length equals 17 residues. Germline CDR1 reads SGHRS; CDR2 reads YFSETQ. With V trimmed by 3 bases and J by 6 bases, 15 bases remained unmatched. On this clone itself: Its specificity is not known.

PCR primers comprised 60 Vbeta and 13 Jbeta primers. TCRdb's table, derived via immunoSEQ multiplex PCR, lists solely in-frame clones and lacks some. The sample includes around 140,000 clones, roughly four fifths seen only once; the top ten take 0.94%. Specimen: PBMCs. The rearrangement uses TRBV5-1 and TRBJ2-1; 7 bases map to TRBD2. This TCR derives from a woman between 55 and 75 years old in good health and CMV-seronegative. The CDR3 sequence: CASSWGGRPRAINEQFF. DNA for the CDR3: TGCGCCAGCAGCTGGGGGGGGAGGCCAAGAGCCATCAATGAGCAGTTCTTC.